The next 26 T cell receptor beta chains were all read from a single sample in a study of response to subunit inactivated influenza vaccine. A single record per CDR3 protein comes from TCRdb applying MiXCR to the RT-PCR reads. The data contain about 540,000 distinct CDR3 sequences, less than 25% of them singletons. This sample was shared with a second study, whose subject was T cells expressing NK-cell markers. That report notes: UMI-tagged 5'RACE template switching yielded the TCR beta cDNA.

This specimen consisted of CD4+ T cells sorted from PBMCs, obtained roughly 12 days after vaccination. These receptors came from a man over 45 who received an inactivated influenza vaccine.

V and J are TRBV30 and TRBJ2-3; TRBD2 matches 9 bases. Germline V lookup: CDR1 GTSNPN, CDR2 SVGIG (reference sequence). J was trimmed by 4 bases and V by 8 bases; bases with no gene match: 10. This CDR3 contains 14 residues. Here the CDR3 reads CALGTSIIADTQYF. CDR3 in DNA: TGTGCCCTCGGGACTAGCATTATCGCAGATACGCAGTATTTT. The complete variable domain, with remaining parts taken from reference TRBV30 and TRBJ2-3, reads SQTIHQWPATLVQPVGSPLSLECTVEGTSNPNLYWYRQAAGRGLQLLFYSVGIGQISSEVPQNLSASRPQDRQFILSSKKLLLSDSGFYLCALGTSIIADTQYFGPGTRLTVL.

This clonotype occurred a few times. The CDR3 sequence is CASSLGDGNTEAFF. The DNA for the CDR3 is TGCGCCAGCAGCTTGGGCGATGGGAACACTGAAGCTTTCTTT. V gene TRBV5-1 combines with J gene TRBJ1-1; D is undetermined. The V gene's germline CDR1 is SGHRS and CDR2 YFSETQ. Deletions cut 0 bases from V and 1 base from J, with 7 bases between. CDR3 length: 14 residues.

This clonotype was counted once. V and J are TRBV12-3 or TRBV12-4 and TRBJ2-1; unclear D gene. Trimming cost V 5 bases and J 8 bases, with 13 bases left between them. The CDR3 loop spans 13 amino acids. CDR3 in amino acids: CASSPSSGDEQFF. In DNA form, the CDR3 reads TGTGCCAGCAGTCCATCCAGTGGGGATGAGCAGTTCTTC.

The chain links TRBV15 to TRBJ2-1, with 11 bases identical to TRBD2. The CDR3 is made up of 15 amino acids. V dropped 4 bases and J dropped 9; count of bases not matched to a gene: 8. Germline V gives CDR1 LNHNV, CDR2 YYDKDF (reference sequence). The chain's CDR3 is CATSTSSGGWGEQFF. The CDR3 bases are TGTGCCACCAGCACGTCTAGCGGGGGGTGGGGTGAGCAGTTCTTC.

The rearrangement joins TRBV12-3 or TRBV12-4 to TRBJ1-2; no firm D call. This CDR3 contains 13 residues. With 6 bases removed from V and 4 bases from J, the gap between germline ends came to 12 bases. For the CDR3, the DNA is TGTGCCAGCAGAAAGGACGGAAGCTATGGCTACACCTTC. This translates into CASRKDGSYGYTF.

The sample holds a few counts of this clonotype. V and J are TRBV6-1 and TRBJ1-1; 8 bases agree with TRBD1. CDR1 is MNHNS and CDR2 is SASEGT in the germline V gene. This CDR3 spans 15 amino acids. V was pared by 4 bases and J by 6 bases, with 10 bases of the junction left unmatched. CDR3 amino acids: CASSAQQGVGAEAFF. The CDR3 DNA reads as TGTGCCAGCAGTGCTCAACAGGGGGTGGGAGCTGAAGCTTTCTTT.

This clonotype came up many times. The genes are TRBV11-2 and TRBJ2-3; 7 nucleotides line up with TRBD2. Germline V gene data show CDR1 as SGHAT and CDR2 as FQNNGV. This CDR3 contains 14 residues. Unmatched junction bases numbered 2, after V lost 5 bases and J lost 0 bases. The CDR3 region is CASSPGGSTDTQYF. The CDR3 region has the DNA TGTGCCAGCAGCCCCGGGGGGAGCACAGATACGCAGTATTTT.

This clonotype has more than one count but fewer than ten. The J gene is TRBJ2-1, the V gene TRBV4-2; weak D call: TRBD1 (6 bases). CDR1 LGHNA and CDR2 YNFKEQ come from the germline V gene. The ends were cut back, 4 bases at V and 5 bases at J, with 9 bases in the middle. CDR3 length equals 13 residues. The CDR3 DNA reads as TGTGCCAGCAGCCTCAGGACAGACAATGAGCAGTTCTTC. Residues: CASSLRTDNEQFF.

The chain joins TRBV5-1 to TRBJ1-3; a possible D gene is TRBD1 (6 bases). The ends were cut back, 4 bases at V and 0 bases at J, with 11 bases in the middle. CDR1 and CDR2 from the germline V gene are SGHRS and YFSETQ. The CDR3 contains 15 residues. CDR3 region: CASSRDNLSGNTIYF. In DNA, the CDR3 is TGCGCCAGCAGCCGGGACAACCTCTCTGGAAACACCATATATTTT.

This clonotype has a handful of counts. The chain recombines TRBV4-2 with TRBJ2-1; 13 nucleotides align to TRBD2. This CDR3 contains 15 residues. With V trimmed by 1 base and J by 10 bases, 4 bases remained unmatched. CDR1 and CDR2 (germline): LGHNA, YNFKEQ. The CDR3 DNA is TGTGCCAGCAGCCAAGGGACTAGCGGGAGTACAGAGCAGTTCTTC. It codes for CASSQGTSGSTEQFF.

CDR3 in DNA: TGTGCCAGCAGCTTACAAGGGAAGGGGGACATTCAGTACTTC. Encoded protein: CASSLQGKGDIQYF. The genes are TRBV7-9 and TRBJ2-4, with D possibly TRBD1 on 6 matching bases. V dropped 2 bases and J dropped 8 bases, with 13 bases sitting between them. CDR1 and CDR2 from the germline V gene are SEHNR and FQNEAQ (reference sequence). The CDR3 spans 14 residues.

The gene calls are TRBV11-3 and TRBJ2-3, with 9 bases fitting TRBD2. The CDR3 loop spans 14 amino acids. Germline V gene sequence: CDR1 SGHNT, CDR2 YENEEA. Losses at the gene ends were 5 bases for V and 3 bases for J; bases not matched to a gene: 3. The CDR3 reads CASSLLAGTDTQYF. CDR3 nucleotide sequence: TGTGCCAGCAGCCTACTAGCGGGTACAGATACGCAGTATTTT. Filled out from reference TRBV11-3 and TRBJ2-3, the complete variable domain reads EAGVVQSPRYKIIEKKQPVAFWCNPISGHNTLYWYLQNLGQGPELLIRYENEEAVDDSQLPKDRFSAERLKGVDSTLKIQPAELGDSAVYLCASSLLAGTDTQYFGPGTRLTVL.

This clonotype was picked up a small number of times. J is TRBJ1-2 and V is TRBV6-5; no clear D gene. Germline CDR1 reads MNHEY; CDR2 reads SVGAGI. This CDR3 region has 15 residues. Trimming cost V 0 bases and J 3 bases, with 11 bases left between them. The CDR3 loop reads CASSYSNTGYYGYTF. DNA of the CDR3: TGTGCCAGCAGTTACTCGAACACGGGATACTATGGCTACACCTTC.

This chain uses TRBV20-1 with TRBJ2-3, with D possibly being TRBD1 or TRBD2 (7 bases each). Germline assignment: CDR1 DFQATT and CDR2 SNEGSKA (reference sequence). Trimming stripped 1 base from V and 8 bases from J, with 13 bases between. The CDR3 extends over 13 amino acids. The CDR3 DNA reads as TGCAGTGCTAGAGTAACAGGGGAGGGTACGCAGTATTTT. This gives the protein CSARVTGEGTQYF.

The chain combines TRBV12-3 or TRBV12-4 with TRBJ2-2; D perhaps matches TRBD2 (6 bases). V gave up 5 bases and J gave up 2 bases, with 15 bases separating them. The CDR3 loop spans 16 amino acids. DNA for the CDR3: TGTGCCAGCAGTCCAACTAGCCGAGGAAACACCGGGGAGCTGTTTTTT. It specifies CASSPTSRGNTGELFF.

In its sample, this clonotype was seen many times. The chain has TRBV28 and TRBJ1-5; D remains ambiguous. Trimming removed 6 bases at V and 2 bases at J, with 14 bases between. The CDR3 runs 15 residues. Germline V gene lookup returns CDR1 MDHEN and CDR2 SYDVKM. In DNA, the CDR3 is TGTGCCAGCAGCGGGGAGGGAGCGGGCAATCAGCCCCAGCATTTT. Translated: CASSGEGAGNQPQHF. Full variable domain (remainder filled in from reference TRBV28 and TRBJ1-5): DVKVTQSSRYLVKRTGEKVFLECVQDMDHENMFWYRQDPGLGLRLIYFSYDVKMKEKGDIPEGYSVSREKKERFSLILESASTNQTSMYLCASSGEGAGNQPQHFGDGTRLSIL.

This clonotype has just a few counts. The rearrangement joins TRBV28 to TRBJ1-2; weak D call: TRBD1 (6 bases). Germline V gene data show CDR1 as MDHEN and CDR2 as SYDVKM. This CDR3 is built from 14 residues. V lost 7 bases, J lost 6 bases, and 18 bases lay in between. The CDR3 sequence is CASTKVSGADGYTF. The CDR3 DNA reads TGTGCCAGCACCAAAGTTTCAGGGGCTGATGGCTACACCTTC.

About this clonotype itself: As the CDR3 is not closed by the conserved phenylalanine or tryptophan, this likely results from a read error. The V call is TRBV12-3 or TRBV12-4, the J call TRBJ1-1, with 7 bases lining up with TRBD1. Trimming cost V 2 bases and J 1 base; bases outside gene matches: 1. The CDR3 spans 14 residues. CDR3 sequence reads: CASSLSGGNTEAFS. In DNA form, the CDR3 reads TGTGCCAGCAGTTTATCAGGGGGGAACACTGAAGCTTTCTCT.

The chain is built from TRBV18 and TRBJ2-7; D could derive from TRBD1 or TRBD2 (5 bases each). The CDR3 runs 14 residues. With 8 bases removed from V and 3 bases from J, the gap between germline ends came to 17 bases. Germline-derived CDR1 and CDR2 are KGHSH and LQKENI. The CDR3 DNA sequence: TGTGCCAGCAAATACGGGGCCCAGAACTACGAGCAGTACTTC. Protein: CASKYGAQNYEQYF.

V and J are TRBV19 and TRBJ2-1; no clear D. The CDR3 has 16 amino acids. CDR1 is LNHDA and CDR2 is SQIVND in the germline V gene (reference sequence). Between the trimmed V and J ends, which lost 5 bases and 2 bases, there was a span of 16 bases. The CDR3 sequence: CASSHPGQHPYNEQFF. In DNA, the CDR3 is TGTGCCAGTAGTCATCCTGGCCAGCACCCCTACAATGAGCAGTTCTTC.

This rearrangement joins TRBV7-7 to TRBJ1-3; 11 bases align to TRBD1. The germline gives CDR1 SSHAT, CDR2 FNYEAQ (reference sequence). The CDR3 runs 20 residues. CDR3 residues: CASGLPADRGRIRSGNTIYF. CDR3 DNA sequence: TGTGCTAGCGGACTCCCGGCGGACAGGGGGCGCATACGTAGTGGAAACACCATATATTTT.

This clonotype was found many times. The CDR3 region has the DNA TGTGCCAGCAGTTCCGGTGGACTAGCGGGTAATGAGCAGTTCTTC. Residues: CASSSGGLAGNEQFF. The chain links TRBV28 to TRBJ2-1, with TRBD2 matching over 11 bases. The germline V gene has CDR1 MDHEN and CDR2 SYDVKM. There are 15 residues in the CDR3. V trimming: 4 bases; J trimming: 7 bases; junction bases outside the gene matches: 6.

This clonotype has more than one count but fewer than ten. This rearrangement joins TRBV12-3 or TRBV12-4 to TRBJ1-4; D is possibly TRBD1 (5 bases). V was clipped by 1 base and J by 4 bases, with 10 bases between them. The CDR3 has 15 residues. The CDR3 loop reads CASSLGNRINEKLFF. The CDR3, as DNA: TGTGCCAGCAGTTTAGGAAACAGGATTAATGAAAAACTGTTTTTT.

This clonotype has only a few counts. In DNA form, the CDR3 reads TGTGCCTCAGGGGCAGGTCAGGAGGAGACCCAGTACTTC. Encoded protein: CASGAGQEETQYF. The rearrangement joins TRBV10-3 to TRBJ2-5, with D maybe TRBD1 (6 bases). The germline V gene has CDR1 ENHRY and CDR2 SYGVKD. The V and J ends lost 11 bases and 5 bases respectively, with 18 bases between them. The CDR3 extends over 13 amino acids.

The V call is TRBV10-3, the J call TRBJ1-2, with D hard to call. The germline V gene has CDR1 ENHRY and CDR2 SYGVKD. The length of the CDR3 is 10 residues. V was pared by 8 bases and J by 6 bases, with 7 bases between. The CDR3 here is CAIPLDGYTF. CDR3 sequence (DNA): TGTGCCATCCCACTCGATGGCTACACCTTC.

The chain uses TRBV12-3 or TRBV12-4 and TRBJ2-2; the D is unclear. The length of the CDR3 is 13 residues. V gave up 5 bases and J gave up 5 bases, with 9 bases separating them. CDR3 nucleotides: TGTGCCAGCAGTACGCAGATTACCGGGGAGCTGTTTTTT. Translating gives CASSTQITGELFF.